One sample yielded the 19 T cell receptor beta chains listed below, sequenced in a study of shared clonotypes between healthy human individuals. The data were produced by immunoSEQ multiplex PCR, yet TCRdb's version contains in-frame clones alone and is incomplete. Among roughly 700,000 clones, less than 85% were seen once, and the ten largest hold 1.7%. Sequencing used memory CD4+ T cells sorted from blood. Subset reported: CD45RA-negative fraction. These receptors were obtained from a young woman in good health.

V and J are TRBV14 and TRBJ2-5; D is undetermined. Trimming pared 3 bases from V and 5 bases from J, leaving 13 bases between. Germline V gene lookup returns CDR1 SGHDN and CDR2 FVKESK. The CDR3 is 14 amino acids. CDR3 DNA: TGTGCCAGCAGCCATCCAGTCGTGGATGAGACCCAGTACTTC. As protein: CASSHPVVDETQYF. Combining the CDR3 with reference TRBV14 and TRBJ2-5 gives the whole variable domain EAGVTQFPSHSVIEKGQTVTLRCDPISGHDNLYWYRRVMGKEIKFLLHFVKESKQDESGMPNNRFLAERTGGTYSTLKVQPAELEDSGVYFCASSHPVVDETQYFGPGTRLLVL.

This clone was counted many times. At the DNA level, this CDR3 is encoded by other sequences in the same sample as well. The CDR3 is CASSYGQTDTQYF. The CDR3 bases are TGCGCCAGCAGCTACGGACAGACAGATACGCAGTATTTT. V gene TRBV5-1 combines with J gene TRBJ2-3; D might be TRBD1 (6 bases). Germline V gene data show CDR1 as SGHRS and CDR2 as YFSETQ. The V gene lost 3 bases and the J gene lost 3 bases, with 8 bases spanning the gap. CDR3 size: 13 residues.

The CDR3 reads CASSGYGFSYNEQFF. The CDR3 nucleotides are TGTGCCAGCAGTGGGTACGGTTTCTCCTACAATGAGCAGTTCTTC. The gene calls are TRBV2 and TRBJ2-1; D remains unclear. Deletions cut 4 bases from V and 0 bases from J, with 10 bases between. CDR1 SNHLY and CDR2 FYNNEI come from the germline V gene. The CDR3 totals 15 residues.

This rearrangement joins TRBV5-4 to TRBJ1-1, with D possibly matching TRBD1 (5 bases). The V end lost 4 bases, the J end lost 1 base, and 11 bases lay between the germline ends. This CDR3 has 14 residues. Looked up from germline, CDR1 is SGHNT and CDR2 is YYREEE (reference sequence). CDR3 protein: CASSRQRGNTEAFF. The CDR3 coding sequence is TGTGCCAGCAGCCGACAGAGGGGGAACACTGAAGCTTTCTTT.

This chain links TRBV4-2 with TRBJ2-1; 10 bases fit TRBD2. V gave up 4 bases and J gave up 6 bases; unmatched junction bases: 18. Per germline, CDR1 LGHNA and CDR2 YNFKEQ. The CDR3 runs 19 residues. The CDR3 sequence: CASSPGGLAGVRGANEQFF. The DNA for the CDR3 is TGTGCCAGCAGCCCAGGCGGGCTAGCGGGAGTTCGGGGGGCCAATGAGCAGTTCTTC.

The chain recombines TRBV4-1 with TRBJ2-1, with D hard to call. V was pared by 2 bases and J by 7 bases, with 15 bases between. Germline-derived CDR1 and CDR2 are MGHRA and YSYEKL. The CDR3 runs 15 residues. The CDR3 DNA follows: TGCGCCAGCAGCCAATCAAACCCGGACCGTAATGAGCAGTTCTTC. This translates into CASSQSNPDRNEQFF.

As concerns this clone: With only one base between it and a far larger clone, this is likely a read error. The chain carries TRBV28 and TRBJ2-7, with D perhaps assigned TRBD1 or TRBD2 (5 bases each). This CDR3 comprises 13 residues. Germline V gene data show CDR1 as MDHEN and CDR2 as SYDVKM. V dropped 5 bases and J dropped 2 bases, with 10 bases sitting between them. CDR3 DNA sequence: TGTGCCAGCAGTCCCCGGGACCCCTACGAGCAGTACTTC. Translated, it gives CASSPRDPYEQYF.

The genes are TRBV14 and TRBJ2-5; TRBD1 is a possible D gene (6 bases). This CDR3 contains 13 residues. V lost 5 bases and J lost 5, with 12 bases in between. CDR1 is SGHDN and CDR2 is FVKESK in the germline V gene. The CDR3 DNA is TGTGCCAGCAGCTTTCAGGGGTCTGAGACCCAGTACTTC. Translated, it gives CASSFQGSETQYF.

The V and J genes are TRBV2 and TRBJ1-5, with D possibly TRBD1 on 6 matching bases. CDR1 is SNHLY and CDR2 is FYNNEI in the germline V gene. This CDR3 spans 13 amino acids. V was shortened by 6 bases and J by 3 bases, with 9 bases between the two germline ends. CDR3 in amino acids: CASRWTVNQPQHF. In DNA form, the CDR3 reads TGTGCCAGCAGGTGGACAGTCAATCAGCCCCAGCATTTT.

The sample holds a few counts of this clone. V and J are TRBV5-6 and TRBJ2-7; 11 nucleotides line up with TRBD1. This CDR3 is built from 14 residues. V shed 0 bases and J 6 bases; nucleotides not matched to a gene: 2. Germline lookup yields CDR1 SGHDT and CDR2 YYEEEE. The CDR3 bases are TGTGCCAGCAGCTTGGTTGGGACAGGGGGCGAGCAGTACTTC. Amino acids: CASSLVGTGGEQYF.

The V gene is TRBV6-1, the J gene TRBJ1-1, with a tentative D call TRBD1 (5 bases). V lost 7 bases and J lost 1, with 10 bases in between. The germline V gene has CDR1 MNHNS and CDR2 SASEGT. This CDR3 region has 13 residues. In nucleotides, the CDR3 is TGTGCCAGCAACCCCCAGGGGAACACTGAAGCTTTCTTT. This translates into CASNPQGNTEAFF.

This rearrangement joins TRBV2 to TRBJ1-1; 10 bases fit TRBD1. The CDR3 is 14 residues long. Germline loops: CDR1 SNHLY, CDR2 FYNNEI. V lost 8 bases to trimming and J lost 6 bases; unmatched junction nucleotides: 9. The CDR3 reads CASGRDRGQAEAFF. CDR3 coding DNA: TGTGCCAGCGGGCGAGACAGGGGGCAGGCTGAAGCTTTCTTT. The full variable domain, in which reference TRBV2 and TRBJ1-1 provide the parts outside the CDR3, is EPEVTQTPSHQVTQMGQEVILRCVPISNHLYFYWYRQILGQKVEFLVSFYNNEISEKSEIFDDQFSVERPDGSNFTLKIRSTKLEDSAMYFCASGRDRGQAEAFFGQGTRLTVV.

V and J are TRBV5-6 and TRBJ2-7, with 12 bases lining up with TRBD2. The V and J ends lost 4 bases and 2 bases, in that order; junction bases with no gene match: 4. The germline gives CDR1 SGHDT, CDR2 YYEEEE. The CDR3 consists of 15 residues. The CDR3 sequence is CASSHGLAGTYEQYF. CDR3 bases: TGTGCCAGCAGCCATGGACTAGCGGGAACCTACGAGCAGTACTTC.

The V gene is TRBV19, the J gene TRBJ1-2; the match to TRBD1 covers 8 bases. The CDR3 is made up of 16 amino acids. Looked up from germline, CDR1 is LNHDA and CDR2 is SQIVND (reference sequence). The V segment lost 7 bases and the J segment 0 bases; nucleotides outside the gene matches: 10. CDR3 sequence reads: CASTRRQGSANYGYTF. The CDR3 coding sequence is TGTGCCAGTACGCGCCGACAGGGGTCGGCTAACTATGGCTACACCTTC.

The rearrangement uses TRBV29-1 and TRBJ2-3; 11 nucleotides align to TRBD1. CDR3 length equals 14 residues. Unmatched junction bases numbered 5, after V lost 6 bases and J lost 3 bases. The germline V gene encodes CDR1 SQVTM and CDR2 ANQGSEA. The CDR3 here is CSVRTGGTTDTQYF. CDR3 bases: TGCAGCGTGAGGACAGGGGGCACAACAGATACGCAGTATTTT.

The chain combines TRBV2 with TRBJ2-3; 8 bases are a match to TRBD2. Germline loops: CDR1 SNHLY, CDR2 FYNNEI. The CDR3 is 15 residues long. J gave up 2 bases and V 7 bases, and 8 bases lay outside the gene matches. DNA of the CDR3: TGTGCCAGCAACCCACTAGCGGCAACCACAGATACGCAGTATTTT. Amino acids: CASNPLAATTDTQYF.

This clone was picked up a small number of times. This chain uses TRBV28 with TRBJ2-3, with TRBD2 matching over 10 bases. This CDR3 has 14 amino acids. Germline loops: CDR1 MDHEN, CDR2 SYDVKM. Unmatched junction bases numbered 8, after V lost 9 bases and J lost 5 bases. The CDR3 region is CASRAGGPIDTQYF. CDR3 nucleotides: TGTGCCAGTAGAGCGGGAGGGCCTATAGATACGCAGTATTTT.

The chain is built from TRBV7-2 and TRBJ1-5; D is unresolved. V lost 5 bases to trimming and J lost 4 bases, with 15 bases between them. The CDR3 spans 15 residues. CDR1 and CDR2 (germline): SGHTA, FQGNSA. CDR3 nucleotides: TGTGCCAGCAGCCCCGTTGTGTTGACGAATCAGCCCCAGCATTTT. This gives the protein CASSPVVLTNQPQHF.

The CDR3 spells CASSPRGNGWTETLGEQYF. The CDR3 DNA sequence: TGTGCCAGCTCACCACGGGGAAATGGTTGGACAGAGACTCTAGGCGAGCAGTACTTC. The chain carries TRBV18 and TRBJ2-7; D possibly corresponds to TRBD1 (6 bases). This CDR3 has 19 residues. Looked up from germline, CDR1 is KGHSH and CDR2 is LQKENI. With 1 base removed from V and 6 bases from J, the gap between germline ends came to 28 bases.